This T cell receptor (beta chain) emerged from a study of shared clonotypes between healthy human individuals. CDR3 length equals 13 residues. V trimming: 10 bases; J trimming: 1 base; junction bases outside the gene matches: 2. Germline loops: CDR1 SGHNT, CDR2 YYREEE (reference sequence). The table came from immunoSEQ multiplex PCR; TCRdb's copy has only in-frame clones and leaves some out. The data hold 450,000 to 600,000 clones, with around 79% observed a single time. The sequence came from a woman aged 40 to 50 in good health. Some clones in this sample may be carry-over from other donors' samples. This sequence joins TRBV5-4 and TRBJ2-3; 11 nucleotides agree with TRBD1. Sequencing used PBMCs. The CDR3 DNA reads as TGTGCCGGACAGGGGGCAGGCACAGATACGCAGTATTTT. Translated, it gives CAGQGAGTDTQYF.